This passage covers 10 T cell receptor beta chains from one sample sequenced in a study of identical twins. TCRdb fed the 5' RACE reads into MiXCR, producing one record per CDR3 protein. The table records 400,000 to 550,000 distinct CDR3 sequences, 22% of them present only once. These same data were also listed under a study on T cells expressing NK-cell markers.

Sequencing used CD4+ T cells sorted from blood. The origin of the receptors is a woman aged 18-35 years in good health.

This clonotype was picked up a small number of times. The CDR3 sequence is CASRPGDKFTYEQYF. In DNA, the CDR3 is TGTGCCAGCAGGCCGGGGGACAAATTTACCTACGAGCAGTACTTC. The rearrangement joins TRBV11-1 to TRBJ2-7; D is possibly TRBD1 or TRBD2 (6 bases each). Germline CDR1 and CDR2: SGHAT and FQDESV (reference sequence). The CDR3 runs to 15 residues. Trimming shortened V by 6 bases and J by 2 bases, and 17 bases separated the two germline ends.

This clonotype was picked up a small number of times. This chain connects TRBV20-1 to TRBJ1-1; TRBD1 aligns across 11 bases. V lost 3 bases and J lost 5; bases outside the gene matches: 5. The CDR3 contains 14 residues. The V gene's germline CDR1 is DFQATT and CDR2 SNEGSKA (reference sequence). CDR3: CSARGQGVFTEAFF. The CDR3 region has the DNA TGCAGTGCTAGGGGACAGGGGGTCTTTACTGAAGCTTTCTTT.

The chain couples TRBV7-9 to TRBJ2-5; weak D call: TRBD1 (6 bases). The CDR3 loop spans 15 amino acids. Trimming removed 7 bases from V and 7 bases from J, with 22 bases in between. From germline, CDR1 is SEHNR and CDR2 FQNEAQ (reference sequence). This chain's CDR3 is CASTSRDTPVGTQYF. CDR3 nucleotides: TGTGCCAGCACCTCACGGGACACTCCGGTGGGGACCCAGTACTTC.

This chain connects TRBV7-2 to TRBJ2-1, with 10 nucleotides matching TRBD2. J gave up 7 bases and V 0 bases, and 12 bases lay outside the gene matches. The CDR3 loop spans 18 amino acids. From germline, CDR1 is SGHTA and CDR2 FQGNSA. CDR3: CASSLARLAGAQGNEQFF. The DNA of the CDR3 is TGTGCCAGCAGCTTAGCTCGGCTAGCGGGAGCTCAGGGGAATGAGCAGTTCTTC.

This clonotype was recorded a few times. The CDR3 protein is CATSDAGTADTGELFF. The CDR3 DNA reads as TGTGCCACCAGTGATGCCGGGACAGCGGACACCGGGGAGCTGTTTTTT. The chain is built from TRBV24-1 and TRBJ2-2; 7 bases fit TRBD1. The CDR3 sequence is 16 residues long. The ends lost 3 bases at V and 3 bases at J; junction bases unmatched: 6. Germline V gives CDR1 KGHDR, CDR2 SFDVKD.

The chain recombines TRBV20-1 with TRBJ2-3; D is ambiguous. This CDR3 comprises 13 residues. The germline V gene has CDR1 DFQATT and CDR2 SNEGSKA (reference sequence). The V gene lost 4 bases and the J gene lost 4 bases, with 12 bases spanning the gap. CDR3 nucleotides: TGCAGTGCTAACTTACGTGGAGCAGATACGCAGTATTTT. It translates to CSANLRGADTQYF.

The chain links TRBV12-3 or TRBV12-4 to TRBJ2-1, with D perhaps TRBD2 (5 bases). The CDR3 is 13 residues long. Between the trimmed V and J ends, which lost 6 bases and 8 bases, there was a span of 14 bases. The CDR3 reads CASSGLAKYEQFF. The CDR3 DNA follows: TGTGCCAGCAGCGGACTGGCTAAGTATGAGCAGTTCTTC.

The chain employs TRBV20-1 and TRBJ1-5; D is uncertain. Trimming cost V 5 bases and J 4 bases, with 15 bases left between them. This CDR3 has 14 amino acids. Germline CDR1 DFQATT, CDR2 SNEGSKA (reference sequence). In nucleotides, the CDR3 is TGCAGTGCTGGCATTGGAGGAGGTAATCAGCCCCAGCATTTT. Protein sequence: CSAGIGGGNQPQHF.

This chain uses TRBV20-1 with TRBJ1-2; 10 bases match TRBD1. Trimming removed 5 bases from V and 7 bases from J; junction bases left unmatched: 7. This CDR3 spans 13 amino acids. Germline CDR1 and CDR2: DFQATT and SNEGSKA (reference sequence). Written as DNA, the CDR3 is TGCAGTGCTCTCCGGGACAGGGGAAGTGGCTACACCTTC. It codes for CSALRDRGSGYTF.

This clonotype was observed a few times. The V call is TRBV30, the J call TRBJ1-4; D is unclear. This CDR3 has 12 amino acids. The germline V gene has CDR1 GTSNPN and CDR2 SVGIG (reference sequence). V lost 0 bases to trimming and J lost 7 bases, with 6 bases between them. The CDR3 is CAWSVNSEKLFF. Written as DNA, the CDR3 is TGTGCCTGGAGTGTAAATAGTGAAAAACTGTTTTTT. Full variable domain (missing parts from reference TRBV30 and TRBJ1-4): SQTIHQWPATLVQPVGSPLSLECTVEGTSNPNLYWYRQAAGRGLQLLFYSVGIGQISSEVPQNLSASRPQDRQFILSSKKLLLSDSGFYLCAWSVNSEKLFFGSGTQLSVL.